Listed below are T cell receptor beta chains from one sample, sequenced in a study of shared clonotypes between healthy human individuals. Produced via immunoSEQ multiplex PCR; TCRdb's table is partial and in-frame only. The sample includes around 600,000 clones, 95% to 98% of them seen just once. The sequencing sample was made of naive CD8+ T cells sorted from blood. These receptors came from a man between 25 and 39 years old in good health. CDR3s include the opening cysteine and the closing phenylalanine or tryptophan. The D gene is left open where the match is weak. Clone size is stated in some rows and not others, as once, few, many or a class when expanded.

v_gene	abundance	d_gene	j_gene	len	CDR3aa	CDR3nt
TRBV20-1	.	.	TRBJ2-7	11	CSAQVGYEQYF	TGCAGTGCGCAGGTGGGCTACGAGCAGTACTTC
TRBV29-1	.	.	TRBJ2-2	14	CSVEDGPGTGELFF	TGCAGCGTTGAAGATGGCCCGGGCACCGGGGAGCTGTTTTTT
TRBV7-9	.	TRBD1	TRBJ2-7	15	CASSHMTDRGAGQYF	TGTGCCAGCAGCCATATGACGGACAGGGGGGCGGGGCAGTACTTC
TRBV28	once	.	TRBJ1-4	15	CASSLLGEQNEKLFF	TGTGCCAGCAGTTTACTGGGGGAGCAGAATGAAAAACTGTTTTTT
TRBV7-9	.	TRBD2	TRBJ2-3	18	CASSLSRLAGISTDTQYF	TGTGCCAGCAGCTTAAGTCGATTAGCGGGAATCAGCACAGATACGCAGTATTTT
TRBV7-2	.	.	TRBJ2-7	15	CASSLARGLGYEQYF	TGTGCCAGCAGCTTAGCCCGGGGGCTCGGGTACGAGCAGTACTTC
TRBV7-6	.	.	TRBJ2-2	12	CASSSNTGELFF	TGTGCCAGCAGTTCGAACACCGGGGAGCTGTTTTTT
TRBV28	.	.	TRBJ2-7	13	CASSFSPRNEQYF	TGTGCCAGCAGTTTTTCTCCGAGGAACGAGCAGTACTTC
TRBV29-1	.	TRBD2	TRBJ2-3	16	CSVEVPSGTYTDTQYF	TGCAGCGTTGAAGTGCCTAGCGGGACCTACACAGATACGCAGTATTTT
TRBV5-1	once	.	TRBJ2-7	13	CASSLAGSYEQYF	TGCGCCAGCAGTCTGGCAGGTTCCTACGAGCAGTACTTC
TRBV19	.	.	TRBJ2-1	13	CASSITSYNEQFF	TGTGCCAGTAGTATAACTAGCTACAATGAGCAGTTCTTC
TRBV7-9	.	TRBD1	TRBJ2-7	11	CASSRTGKQYF	TGTGCCAGCAGCAGGACAGGGAAGCAGTACTTC
TRBV28	.	TRBD1	TRBJ1-5	14	CASSNRGHDQPQHF	TGTGCCAGCAGTAACAGGGGGCACGATCAGCCCCAGCATTTT
TRBV6-1	.	.	TRBJ1-1	15	CASSGPRVPDTEAFF	TGTGCCAGCAGTGGACCAAGGGTCCCGGACACTGAAGCTTTCTTT
TRBV19	.	.	TRBJ2-1	15	CASSIDGGGHNEQFF	TGTGCCAGTAGTATAGATGGGGGAGGACACAATGAGCAGTTCTTC
TRBV27	.	.	TRBJ2-7	11	CASRKGYEQYF	TGTGCCAGCAGAAAGGGCTACGAGCAGTACTTC
TRBV29-1	.	.	TRBJ1-2	10	CSVEDYGYTF	TGCAGCGTTGAGGACTATGGCTACACCTTC
TRBV9	.	.	TRBJ2-7	13	CASSGHRSYEQYF	TGTGCCAGCAGCGGACATAGGAGCTACGAGCAGTACTTC
TRBV29-1	.	.	TRBJ2-1	16	CSVEDPQRNRYNEQFF	TGCAGCGTTGAAGATCCGCAGCGGAACCGCTACAATGAGCAGTTCTTC
TRBV15	.	.	TRBJ1-5	15	CATSRDMGRNQPQHF	TGTGCCACCAGCAGAGATATGGGTCGCAATCAGCCCCAGCATTTT
TRBV15	.	TRBD1	TRBJ1-2	15	CATSEGTGGNYGYTF	TGTGCCACCAGCGAGGGGACAGGGGGAAACTATGGCTACACCTTC
TRBV5-1	.	.	TRBJ2-2	16	CASSLATVTNTGELFF	TGCGCCAGCAGCTTGGCAACAGTAACGAACACCGGGGAGCTGTTTTTT
TRBV19	.	TRBD1	TRBJ1-1	13	CASRGTGITEAFF	TGTGCCAGCCGGGGGACAGGGATCACTGAAGCTTTCTTT
TRBV28	.	.	TRBJ1-3	17	CASSSRAPRPSGNTIYF	TGTGCCAGCAGTTCTCGGGCTCCAAGACCCTCTGGAAACACCATATATTTT
TRBV4-3	.	.	TRBJ2-3	15	CASSQWGLSTDTQYF	TGCGCCAGCAGCCAATGGGGCTTAAGCACAGATACGCAGTATTTT
TRBV27	.	TRBD2	TRBJ2-7	12	CASSPSEGTKYF	TGTGCCAGCAGCCCCTCCGAGGGGACTAAGTACTTC
TRBV5-1	.	.	TRBJ2-5	16	CASSLAFRAAQETQYF	TGCGCCAGCAGCTTGGCCTTTAGGGCGGCCCAAGAGACCCAGTACTTC
TRBV11-2	.	TRBD2	TRBJ2-1	16	CASSLAAGDAYNEQFF	TGTGCCAGCAGCTTAGCTGCGGGAGACGCCTACAATGAGCAGTTCTTC
TRBV5-4	.	.	TRBJ2-7	11	CASSLGAEQYF	TGTGCCAGCAGCTTGGGGGCCGAGCAGTACTTC
TRBV7-9	.	.	TRBJ1-4	15	CASSSAVGLNEKLFF	TGTGCCAGCAGCTCGGCCGTGGGACTAAATGAAAAACTGTTTTTT
TRBV5-4	once	TRBD1	TRBJ2-3	15	CASSGRQGGADTQYF	TGTGCCAGCAGCGGCAGACAGGGGGGCGCAGATACGCAGTATTTT
TRBV4-1	.	.	TRBJ2-7	15	CASSQESKPTYEQYF	TGCGCCAGCAGCCAAGAGTCTAAACCAACCTACGAGCAGTACTTC
TRBV28	.	.	TRBJ2-2	15	CASTQGDSNTGELFF	TGTGCCAGCACTCAAGGAGACTCCAACACCGGGGAGCTGTTTTTT
TRBV4-3	.	TRBD2	TRBJ2-7	15	CASSQLTSGTYEQYF	TGCGCCAGCAGCCAACTGACTAGCGGGACCTACGAGCAGTACTTC
TRBV5-5	.	.	TRBJ2-7	14	CASSRRDAAYEQYF	TGTGCCAGCAGCCGAAGGGACGCGGCCTACGAGCAGTACTTC
TRBV7-9	.	TRBD2	TRBJ2-3	16	CASSSRLARDTDTQYF	TGTGCCAGCAGCTCAAGACTAGCGCGGGACACAGATACGCAGTATTTT
TRBV18	.	TRBD2	TRBJ2-1	19	CASSLTGAPGLAARNEQFF	TGTGCCAGCTCACTGACAGGCGCGCCGGGACTAGCGGCTAGGAATGAGCAGTTCTTC
TRBV6-5	.	TRBD1	TRBJ1-1	12	CASSGQGCRAFF	TGTGCCAGCAGTGGACAGGGTTGCAGAGCTTTCTTT
TRBV6-5	.	.	TRBJ1-1	16	CASSYFRGAGNTEAFF	TGTGCCAGCAGTTACTTCCGGGGGGCTGGAAACACTGAAGCTTTCTTT
TRBV19	once	.	TRBJ2-5	15	CASSIAGVGKETQYF	TGTGCCAGTAGTATAGCGGGGGTAGGCAAAGAGACCCAGTACTTC
TRBV6-5	.	.	TRBJ2-2	12	CASKGENGELFF	TGTGCCAGCAAGGGTGAGAACGGGGAGCTGTTTTTT
TRBV7-9	.	.	TRBJ2-5	14	CASSPVDLQETQYF	TGTGCCAGCAGCCCAGTAGACCTCCAAGAGACCCAGTACTTC